A single sample is the source of the 15 T cell receptor beta chains below, sequenced in a study of cytomegalovirus exposure and HLA in healthy donors. A multiplex PCR was run with 60 Vbeta primers and 13 Jbeta primers. The table came from immunoSEQ multiplex PCR; TCRdb's copy has only in-frame clones and leaves some out. In total, the table holds fewer than 200,000 clones. The sample consisted of PBMCs. The receptors here all came from a man aged 30 to 45 in good health and CMV-seronegative.

The V call is TRBV15, the J call TRBJ1-3; no firm D call. The germline V gene encodes CDR1 LNHNV and CDR2 YYDKDF (reference sequence). This CDR3 contains 16 residues. Trimming pared 1 base from V and 2 bases from J, leaving 12 bases between. CDR3 DNA: TGTGCCACCAGCAGAGGATTGGGTGCGGCTGGAAACACCATATATTTT. Its protein product is CATSRGLGAAGNTIYF.

This rearrangement joins TRBV4-2 to TRBJ1-4; weak D call: TRBD1 (6 bases). CDR3 length: 16 residues. V gave up 1 base and J gave up 8 bases, with 17 bases separating them. CDR1 and CDR2 (germline): LGHNA, YNFKEQ. The CDR3 is CASSQGADRFSEKLFF. Here the CDR3 DNA reads TGTGCCAGCAGCCAAGGGGCTGACAGGTTTAGCGAAAAACTGTTTTTT.

The chain combines TRBV27 with TRBJ2-2; D is perhaps TRBD1 (5 bases). The CDR3 extends over 18 amino acids. Trimming shortened V by 1 base and J by 0 bases, and 15 bases separated the two germline ends. The V gene's germline CDR1 is MNHEY and CDR2 SMNVEV (reference sequence). CDR3 amino acids: CASSLFFDRQPNTGELFF. The CDR3 nucleotides are TGTGCCAGCAGTTTATTTTTCGACAGACAACCGAACACCGGGGAGCTGTTTTTT.

The chain recombines TRBV15 with TRBJ1-5, with 8 bases fitting TRBD1. Per the germline V gene, CDR1 is LNHNV and CDR2 is YYDKDF (reference sequence). The CDR3 extends over 18 amino acids. Germline trimming cut 4 bases from V and 7 bases from J; bases unmatched to any gene: 18. The CDR3 reads CATSNLRPDRAGKQPQHF. CDR3 nucleotide sequence: TGTGCCACCAGCAACCTCAGGCCGGACAGGGCTGGGAAACAGCCCCAGCATTTT.

The chain employs TRBV2 and TRBJ1-1; TRBD1 aligns across 9 bases. The CDR3 runs to 14 residues. CDR1 SNHLY and CDR2 FYNNEI come from the germline V gene. Unmatched junction bases numbered 7, after V lost 6 bases and J lost 5 bases. The CDR3 region has the DNA TGTGCCAGCAGGTACAGGGGGCGGGAGACTGAAGCTTTCTTT. Translating it yields CASRYRGRETEAFF.

Note on this clone: The sample holds other DNA sequences that translate to the same CDR3. The J gene is TRBJ2-6, the V gene TRBV19, with 8 positions matching TRBD1. This CDR3 has 17 amino acids. V lost 3 bases, J lost 0 bases, and 4 bases stayed unmatched. CDR1 and CDR2 (germline): LNHDA, SQIVND (reference sequence). The CDR3 loop is CASSMGTGPSGANVLTF. For the CDR3, the DNA is TGTGCCAGTAGTATGGGGACAGGCCCCTCTGGGGCCAACGTCCTGACTTTC.

The genes are TRBV5-4 and TRBJ2-5, with 8 bases that match TRBD2. Trimming at V came to 4 bases and at J to 3 bases, leaving 8 bases not matched to a gene. CDR1 is SGHNT and CDR2 is YYREEE in the germline V gene (reference sequence). The CDR3 is 15 amino acids. This chain's CDR3 is CASSTTSAWKETQYF. DNA of the CDR3: TGTGCCAGCAGCACGACTAGCGCCTGGAAAGAGACCCAGTACTTC.

V gene TRBV30 combines with J gene TRBJ1-3; TRBD1 matches 10 bases. The trim removed 1 base at V and 2 bases at J, leaving 8 bases unmatched. Germline values: CDR1 GTSNPN, CDR2 SVGIG (reference sequence). This CDR3 has 17 amino acids. In DNA, the CDR3 is TGTGCCTGGAGTGGACCGGGACAGGGGTTCACTGGAAACACCATATATTTT. It codes for CAWSGPGQGFTGNTIYF.

The DNA of the CDR3 is TGTGCCAGCAGCTTAACTAGTGGCTATGGAAACACCATATATTTT. Translated: CASSLTSGYGNTIYF. V and J are TRBV7-9 and TRBJ1-3, with D unclear. Between the trimmed V and J ends, which lost 2 bases and 3 bases, there was a span of 11 bases. The CDR3 sequence is 15 residues long. The germline V gene encodes CDR1 SEHNR and CDR2 FQNEAQ (reference sequence).

The V gene is TRBV28, the J gene TRBJ2-2, with a possible D match to TRBD2 (5 bases). The CDR3 extends over 15 amino acids. Germline CDR1 reads MDHEN; CDR2 reads SYDVKM. With 4 bases removed from V and 5 bases from J, the gap between germline ends came to 14 bases. CDR3 DNA sequence: TGTGCCAGCAGTTCACATCCCCGGGGTACCGGGGAGCTGTTTTTT. Amino acids: CASSSHPRGTGELFF.

The V and J genes are TRBV29-1 and TRBJ1-1; TRBD1 is a possible D gene (5 bases). V lost 6 bases to trimming and J lost 5 bases, with 25 bases between them. The CDR3 spans 16 residues. Germline CDR1 and CDR2: SQVTM and ANQGSEA. CDR3 nucleotide sequence: TGCAGCGTCGCCGGGAGTAAGGGGTGGAGGGGTACTGAAGCTTTCTTT. Translation gives CSVAGSKGWRGTEAFF.

The chain has TRBV4-3 and TRBJ1-2; D may be TRBD1 (6 bases). This CDR3 is 16 amino acids long. Germline CDR1 LGHNA, CDR2 YSLEER. V lost 1 base, J lost 0 bases, and 12 bases lay in between. The DNA of the CDR3 is TGCGCCAGCAGCCAAGGATACAGGGCCGCTAACTATGGCTACACCTTC. Translating gives CASSQGYRAANYGYTF.

The chain carries TRBV11-2 and TRBJ2-7; D not certain. Trimming removed 2 bases at V and 2 bases at J, with 19 bases between. The CDR3 consists of 17 residues. The V gene's germline CDR1 is SGHAT and CDR2 FQNNGV. CDR3 nucleotide sequence: TGTGCCAGCAGCTTAATTGGTATGGTCAGGCCCCCCTACGAGCAGTACTTC. It is translated as CASSLIGMVRPPYEQYF.

The chain joins TRBV11-3 to TRBJ1-4; 7 bases line up with TRBD1. The V gene end was trimmed by 6 bases and the J gene end by 0 bases; junction bases not matched to a gene: 7. Germline values: CDR1 SGHNT, CDR2 YENEEA. The CDR3 spans 16 residues. In DNA, the CDR3 is TGTGCCAGCAGGCCAGACAGGGCGACAACTAATGAAAAACTGTTTTTT. Translation gives CASRPDRATTNEKLFF.

This sequence joins TRBV2 and TRBJ2-5; 9 bases match TRBD2. This CDR3 is built from 17 residues. CDR1 is SNHLY and CDR2 is FYNNEI in the germline V gene. The V and J ends lost 7 bases and 4 bases, in that order; junction bases with no gene match: 16. The CDR3 spells CASNLAARLAGIETQYF. DNA of the CDR3: TGTGCCAGCAACCTCGCAGCGCGGCTAGCGGGAATAGAGACCCAGTACTTC.